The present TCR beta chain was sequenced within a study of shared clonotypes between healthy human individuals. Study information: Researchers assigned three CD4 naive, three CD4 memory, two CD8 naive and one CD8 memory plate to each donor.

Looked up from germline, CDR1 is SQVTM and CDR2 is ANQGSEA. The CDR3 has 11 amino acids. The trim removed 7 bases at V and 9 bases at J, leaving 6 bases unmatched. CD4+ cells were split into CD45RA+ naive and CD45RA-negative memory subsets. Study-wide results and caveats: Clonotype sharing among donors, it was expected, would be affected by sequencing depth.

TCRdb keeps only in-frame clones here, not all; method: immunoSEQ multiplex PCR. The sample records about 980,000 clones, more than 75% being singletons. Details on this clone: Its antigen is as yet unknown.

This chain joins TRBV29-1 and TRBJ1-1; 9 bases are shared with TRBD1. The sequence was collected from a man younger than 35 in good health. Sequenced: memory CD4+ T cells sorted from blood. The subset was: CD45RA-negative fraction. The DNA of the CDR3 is TGCAGCGCCATCAACAGGGGGCAAGCTTTCTTT. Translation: CSAINRGQAFF.